The T cell receptor beta chain described here comes from a study of blood T cells in healthy people across ages. Study-wide points: Without sorted subsets, naive and antigen-experienced compartments could not be conclusively compared. Per million T cells, TCR beta diversity dropped about linearly as age rose.

A word on this clonotype: Its antigen is not known.

Next came a second PCR, run for about 7 to 12 cycles, which used a sample-barcoded 5' primer along with a J-beta primer mix. Via MiXCR, TCRdb re-called the 5' RACE reads, giving one row per CDR3 protein. Here the sample spans approximately 730,000 distinct CDR3 sequences, about 42% being singletons. The CDR3 is made up of 15 amino acids. The J segment lost 5 bases and the V segment lost 6 bases, leaving 10 bases of the junction unmatched. Germline-derived CDR1 and CDR2 are DFQATT and SNEGSKA (reference sequence). The sequenced sample was blood. The chain joins TRBV20-1 to TRBJ2-1; 10 bases fit TRBD2. The receptor comes from a woman in her sixties or seventies in good health. In nucleotides, the CDR3 is TGCAGTGCCCCACTACCTAGCGGGAGTAACAATGAGCAGTTCTTC. It codes for CSAPLPSGSNNEQFF.